Each of the 21 T cell receptor beta chains below was sequenced from the same sample in a study of blood T cells in healthy people across ages. A second PCR of roughly 7 to 11 cycles used a sample-barcoded 5' primer and a J-beta primer mix. TCRdb reprocessed the 5' RACE reads via MiXCR and lists one record per CDR3 protein. Of 1.5 million to 2 million distinct CDR3 sequences listed, approximately 50% are singletons. Sample: blood. The origin of the receptors is a woman aged 40 to 55 in good health.

The chain recombines TRBV27 with TRBJ1-2; D remains ambiguous. The V and J ends lost 0 bases and 5 bases respectively, with 13 bases between them. The CDR3 length is 15 residues. Germline lookup yields CDR1 MNHEY and CDR2 SMNVEV (reference sequence). The CDR3 loop reads CASSLSYGRGYGYTF. CDR3 nucleotides: TGTGCCAGCAGTTTATCGTACGGACGAGGGTATGGCTACACCTTC.

The chain couples TRBV7-2 to TRBJ1-2; possible D gene TRBD1, 6 bases. Germline lookup yields CDR1 SGHTA and CDR2 FQGNSA. The V end was cut by 4 bases, the J end by 12 bases, with 12 bases between. The CDR3 totals 11 residues. For the CDR3, the DNA is TGTGCCAGCAGCTCGACAGGCCTAGACACCTTC. Translating it yields CASSSTGLDTF.

This clonotype came up a few times. The V and J genes are TRBV4-3 and TRBJ2-5; D is possibly TRBD1 (5 bases). The CDR3 has 14 amino acids. V was clipped by 1 base and J by 5 bases, with 11 bases between them. The germline CDR1 and CDR2 sequences are LGHNA and YSLEER. CDR3 sequence: CASSQGVNRETQYF. DNA for the CDR3: TGCGCCAGCAGCCAAGGGGTTAACAGGGAGACCCAGTACTTC.

The V gene is TRBV24-1, the J gene TRBJ2-4, with 7 bases fitting TRBD1. This CDR3 is built from 17 residues. Per germline, CDR1 KGHDR and CDR2 SFDVKD. The trim removed 4 bases at V and 13 bases at J, leaving 21 bases unmatched. This chain's CDR3 is CATSEPGQLPLGNEQYF. DNA of the CDR3: TGTGCCACCAGTGAACCGGGACAGCTTCCGTTAGGCAATGAGCAGTACTTC.

The rearrangement links TRBV11-1 to TRBJ2-7; D may be TRBD1 or TRBD2 (6 bases each). The J call may be faulty, since TRBJ2-5 better matches the DNA end. This CDR3 spans 15 amino acids. Germline V gives CDR1 SGHAT, CDR2 FQDESV (reference sequence). CDR3 loop: CASSLRGPEQETQYF. CDR3 bases: TGTGCCAGCAGCTTACGGGGGCCTGAACAAGAGACCCAGTACTTC.

The J gene is TRBJ2-3, the V gene TRBV20-1; D might be TRBD2 (5 bases). V shed 3 bases and J shed 4 bases, with 17 bases lying between them. Looked up from germline, CDR1 is DFQATT and CDR2 is SNEGSKA (reference sequence). The CDR3 sequence is 15 residues long. CDR3 sequence: CSASHSRTGSDTQYF. The CDR3 DNA is TGCAGTGCTAGCCACAGTAGGACTGGTTCAGATACGCAGTATTTT.

The chain links TRBV6-5 to TRBJ2-1; 8 bases are a match to TRBD1. V was pared by 6 bases and J by 1 base, with 8 bases of the junction left unmatched. This CDR3 has 16 amino acids. CDR1 and CDR2 (germline): MNHEY, SVGAGI. CDR3 amino acids: CASRTLRTGSYNEQFF. CDR3 sequence (DNA): TGTGCCAGCAGAACCCTAAGGACAGGGTCCTACAATGAGCAGTTCTTC.

The DNA for the CDR3 is TGCAGTGCTCGTAGAGTGTCGGGACAGGTTAATTCACCCCTCCACTTT. It encodes CSARRVSGQVNSPLHF. V is TRBV20-1 and J is TRBJ1-6; 8 nucleotides match TRBD1. CDR1 is DFQATT, CDR2 SNEGSKA, per germline (reference sequence). The CDR3 covers 16 residues. J was trimmed by 6 bases and V by 5 bases; bases with no gene match: 12.

The chain combines TRBV5-1 with TRBJ2-3; D is undetermined. This CDR3 contains 13 residues. Per the germline V gene, CDR1 is SGHRS and CDR2 is YFSETQ. V gave up 4 bases and J gave up 2 bases, with 8 bases separating them. DNA for the CDR3: TGCGCCAGCAGCCGCATTCCCACAGATACGCAGTATTTT. Translation: CASSRIPTDTQYF.

This clonotype was detected a few times. This chain links TRBV7-9 with TRBJ2-7; 9 nucleotides match TRBD1. Germline CDR1 SEHNR, CDR2 FQNEAQ (reference sequence). The CDR3 has 15 amino acids. V was clipped by 1 base and J by 2 bases; unmatched bases: 3. The CDR3 region is CASSLVGDRAYEQYF. As DNA, the CDR3 is TGTGCCAGCAGCTTAGTGGGGGACAGGGCCTACGAGCAGTACTTC.

Concerning this clonotype: The junction and the germline gene differ at one end; a read error may be behind it. The rearrangement joins TRBV6-2 or TRBV6-3 to TRBJ2-1; D tentatively reads TRBD1 or TRBD2 (6 bases each). This CDR3 spans 17 amino acids. The germline CDR1 and CDR2 sequences are MNHEY and SVGEGT. The CDR3 DNA reads TGTGCCAGCAGTTACTCTCAATTCGGGGGCCGCTACGATGAGCAGTTCTTC. It codes for CASSYSQFGGRYDEQFF.

The rearrangement uses TRBV7-2 and TRBJ1-2, with 9 bases matching TRBD1. CDR1 and CDR2 from the germline V gene are SGHTA and FQGNSA. V shed 4 bases, J shed 4 bases, and the junction held 4 bases outside the gene matches. The CDR3 extends over 14 amino acids. The CDR3 DNA reads as TGTGCCAGCAGCTCAGCGACAGGGGGCTATGGCTACACCTTC. This codes for CASSSATGGYGYTF.

The chain combines TRBV27 with TRBJ2-3, with D perhaps matching TRBD1 or TRBD2 (5 bases each). The CDR3 length is 16 residues. Between the trimmed V and J ends, which lost 6 bases and 1 base, there was a span of 17 bases. Germline values: CDR1 MNHEY, CDR2 SMNVEV (reference sequence). The chain's CDR3 is CASRRDYGGGTDTQYF. In nucleotides, the CDR3 is TGTGCCAGCAGGCGTGACTATGGGGGAGGCACAGATACGCAGTATTTT.

CDR3 region: CASSPGTSLVDEQFF. DNA of the CDR3: TGTGCCAGCAGCCCCGGGACCTCACTGGTCGATGAGCAGTTCTTC. The V and J genes are TRBV25-1 and TRBJ2-1; D might be TRBD1 or TRBD2, each matching 5 bases. Germline V CDR1 and CDR2: MGHDK, SYGVNS. V lost 6 bases to trimming and J lost 8 bases, with 20 bases between them. The CDR3 has 15 amino acids.

The chain's CDR3 is CASSLQIYEQFF. CDR3 nucleotide sequence: TGTGCCAGCAGTTTGCAAATCTATGAGCAGTTCTTC. This sequence joins TRBV12-3 or TRBV12-4 and TRBJ2-1; D unresolved. With 3 bases removed from V and 8 bases from J, the gap between germline ends came to 8 bases. This CDR3 is 12 amino acids long.

The V gene is TRBV10-1, the J gene TRBJ1-6; the match to TRBD1 covers 9 bases. Germline V gene sequence: CDR1 WNHNN, CDR2 SYGVQD (reference sequence). The CDR3 consists of 20 residues. The V and J ends lost 7 bases and 10 bases, in that order; junction bases with no gene match: 26. The CDR3: CASTVRGIGTGNWSDSPLHF. The CDR3, as DNA: TGCGCCAGCACCGTAAGGGGAATTGGGACAGGGAATTGGTCGGACTCACCCCTCCACTTT.

J is TRBJ2-5 and V is TRBV23-1, with D maybe TRBD1 (6 bases). TRBV23-1 is sorted into the ORF group, with uncertain function. This CDR3 region has 17 residues. V lost 0 bases and J 4 bases, leaving 18 bases between the germline ends. This chain's CDR3 is CASSQSHLRRGGETQYF. The CDR3 coding sequence is TGCGCCAGCAGTCAATCCCATCTTAGACGAGGGGGAGAGACCCAGTACTTC.

As to this clonotype: An end of the junction differs from the germline gene, which may be a read error. V is TRBV7-7 and J is TRBJ2-2; D possibly matches TRBD1 or TRBD2 (5 bases each). This CDR3 contains 13 residues. The germline V gene encodes CDR1 SSHAT and CDR2 FNYEAQ (reference sequence). DNA for the CDR3: TGTGCTAGCAGGCGAGGGGTTTCCGGGGAGCTGTTTTTT. It translates to CASRRGVSGELFF.

V is TRBV29-1 and J is TRBJ1-1, with D possibly being TRBD1 (5 bases). Deletions cut 0 bases from V and 10 bases from J, with 12 bases between. This CDR3 has 12 residues. Germline lookup yields CDR1 SQVTM and CDR2 ANQGSEA. The CDR3: CSVEDPRGGAFF. The CDR3 DNA sequence: TGCAGCGTTGAAGACCCACGTGGGGGAGCTTTCTTT.

CDR3 bases: TGTGCCAGCAGCGCTCTCCTCCAGGGAGGCGGCGCAGCTTTCTTT. Residues: CASSALLQGGGAAFF. The rearrangement joins TRBV7-2 to TRBJ1-1; a weak D match, TRBD1 (5 bases). Germline-derived CDR1 and CDR2 are SGHTA and FQGNSA. V dropped 5 bases and J dropped 10 bases, with 23 bases sitting between them. The CDR3 is 15 amino acids.

This clonotype was picked up a small number of times. The chain is built from TRBV20-1 and TRBJ2-7, with 9 nucleotides matching TRBD1. This CDR3 has 13 residues. The V segment lost 1 base and the J segment 7 bases; nucleotides outside the gene matches: 5. CDR1 and CDR2 (germline): DFQATT, SNEGSKA (reference sequence). Written as DNA, the CDR3 is TGCAGTGCTAGAGTTACAGGGGGCAGAGAGCAGTACTTC. Translation gives CSARVTGGREQYF.